These 27 T cell receptor beta chains came from one sample sequenced in a study of early T cells in non-severe SARS-CoV-2 infection. TCRdb independently ran MiXCR on the 5' RACE reads; one entry per CDR3 protein. Among 55,000 to 75,000 distinct CDR3 sequences listed, 10% to 15% were seen once. Sequencing was performed on whole blood. The receptors were gathered from an adult who was a healthcare worker with PCR-confirmed SARS-CoV-2 infection or an uninfected control (not recorded which).

The chain is built from TRBV3-1 and TRBJ2-2, with 12 bases matching TRBD2. The CDR3 contains 19 residues. J lost 1 base, V lost 0 bases, and 6 bases had no gene match. Per germline, CDR1 LGHDT and CDR2 YNNKEL (reference sequence). CDR3 sequence (DNA): TGTGCCAGCAGCCAAGAAGGGTTGACTAGCGGGAGGAACACCGGGGAGCTGTTTTTT. Encoded protein: CASSQEGLTSGRNTGELFF.

Details on this clonotype: With a much larger clone just one base away, this may be a read error. The chain carries TRBV2 and TRBJ2-7; TRBD1 aligns across 7 bases. Germline lookup yields CDR1 SNHLY and CDR2 FYNNEI. The V gene end was trimmed by 11 bases and the J gene end by 1 base; junction bases not matched to a gene: 14. The CDR3 covers 15 residues. CDR3 residues: CAGTFSGTESYEQYF. Written as DNA, the CDR3 is TGTGCCGGCACTTTCTCCGGGACAGAGTCCTACGAGCAGTACTTC.

In its sample, this clonotype was seen many times. V usage is TRBV6-5 and J usage is TRBJ2-3, with D possibly TRBD1 on 6 matching bases. In germline, CDR1 is MNHEY, CDR2 SVGAGI. CDR3 length: 14 residues. The germline V and J ends were trimmed by 4 bases and 6 bases, with 14 bases remaining between them. The CDR3 sequence is CASSSMGAGDTQYF. The CDR3 coding sequence is TGTGCCAGCAGTTCAATGGGGGCAGGTGATACGCAGTATTTT.

The rearrangement links TRBV7-6 to TRBJ2-3, with 7 bases that match TRBD1. V trimming: 5 bases; J trimming: 2 bases; junction bases outside the gene matches: 4. Germline loops: CDR1 SGHVS, CDR2 FNYEAQ. This CDR3 is built from 14 residues. CDR3 bases: TGTGCCAGCAGCATGGGACAGAACACAGATACGCAGTATTTT. It yields the protein CASSMGQNTDTQYF. The whole variable domain, filled in from reference TRBV7-6 and TRBJ2-3, reads GAGVSQSPRYKVTKRGQDVALRCDPISGHVSLYWYRQALGQGPEFLTYFNYEAQQDKSGLPNDRFSAERPEGSISTLTIQRTEQRDSAMYRCASSMGQNTDTQYFGPGTRLTVL.

This clonotype was detected many times. This chain connects TRBV29-1 to TRBJ2-3; D might be TRBD2 (5 bases). The germline V gene has CDR1 SQVTM and CDR2 ANQGSEA. V lost 0 bases, J lost 3 bases, and 13 bases lay in between. The CDR3 loop spans 15 amino acids. The chain's CDR3 is CSVEDTGKGTDTQYF. In DNA form, the CDR3 reads TGCAGCGTTGAAGATACCGGGAAAGGAACAGATACGCAGTATTTT.

This clonotype was detected a few times. The genes are TRBV29-1 and TRBJ2-3, with 8 positions matching TRBD1. The CDR3 loop spans 13 amino acids. The trim removed 7 bases at V and 1 base at J, leaving 4 bases unmatched. Looked up from germline, CDR1 is SQVTM and CDR2 is ANQGSEA. CDR3 nucleotide sequence: TGCAGCGCTCCGGGACAGGGCACAGATACGCAGTATTTT. Translation: CSAPGQGTDTQYF.

The rearrangement joins TRBV20-1 to TRBJ1-4; 9 positions match TRBD1. From germline, CDR1 is DFQATT and CDR2 SNEGSKA (reference sequence). The CDR3 consists of 14 residues. The ends lost 0 bases at V and 10 bases at J; junction bases unmatched: 6. The CDR3 loop reads CSARELRQGVKLFF. CDR3 sequence (DNA): TGCAGTGCTAGAGAGCTTCGACAGGGGGTAAAACTGTTTTTT.

This clonotype showed up many times. This chain uses TRBV5-1 with TRBJ2-1; 9 nucleotides agree with TRBD2. The CDR3 runs 14 residues. J lost 4 bases, V lost 4 bases, and 3 bases had no gene match. CDR1 is SGHRS, CDR2 YFSETQ, per germline. The CDR3 nucleotides read TGCGCCAGCAGCCGGCGGGAGGGTTACAATGAGCAGTTCTTC. It encodes CASSRREGYNEQFF.

This clonotype was counted ten times or more. The rearrangement links TRBV28 to TRBJ2-7; the match to TRBD2 covers 14 bases. The germline V gene has CDR1 MDHEN and CDR2 SYDVKM. The CDR3 covers 15 residues. The ends lost 3 bases at V and 4 bases at J; junction bases unmatched: 2. CDR3 sequence reads: CASSLGLAGAYEQYF. The DNA of the CDR3 is TGTGCCAGCAGTTTGGGACTAGCGGGAGCTTACGAGCAGTACTTC.

This clonotype occurred many times. The chain couples TRBV7-3 to TRBJ2-1; 9 nucleotides line up with TRBD1. CDR3 length: 14 residues. The germline CDR1 and CDR2 sequences are SGHTA and FQGTGA. J gave up 7 bases and V 4 bases, and 5 bases lay outside the gene matches. CDR3 sequence: CASSSTGGSNEQFF. The CDR3 nucleotides read TGTGCCAGCAGCTCGACAGGGGGTTCAAATGAGCAGTTCTTC. The full variable domain, completed using reference TRBV7-3 and TRBJ2-1, is GAGVSQTPSNKVTEKGKYVELRCDPISGHTALYWYRQSLGQGPEFLIYFQGTGAADDSGLPNDRFFAVRPEGSVSTLKIQRTERGDSAVYLCASSSTGGSNEQFFGPGTRLTVL.

This rearrangement joins TRBV20-1 to TRBJ1-6; D gene uncertain. The V and J ends lost 4 bases and 10 bases respectively, with 17 bases between them. Germline CDR1 DFQATT, CDR2 SNEGSKA (reference sequence). The CDR3 has 14 residues. This chain's CDR3 is CSAKPQVNQSPLHF. The CDR3 DNA follows: TGCAGTGCTAAACCCCAGGTCAATCAATCACCCCTCCACTTT.

The V gene is TRBV21-1, the J gene TRBJ1-1; the table's D gene call, TRBD1, was not cross checked with the DNA. TRBV21-1 is a recognized pseudogene. The CDR3 sequence is 14 residues long. Written as DNA, the CDR3 is TGTGCCAGCAGAGGGGACGTCATGAACACTGAAGCTTTCTTT. Its translation is CASRGDVMNTEAFF.

This clonotype was counted between two and nine times. Germline and junction disagree at one end, which may indicate a read error. J is TRBJ1-1 and V is TRBV11-2; tentative D call: TRBD1 (6 bases). The germline CDR1 and CDR2 sequences are SGHAT and FQNNGV. CDR3 length: 14 residues. The CDR3 loop is CASSLNQGNTEVFF. The CDR3 nucleotides read TGTGCCAGCAGCTTAAATCAGGGGAACACTGAAGTTTTCTTT.

Many counts were recorded for this clonotype. The chain employs TRBV20-1 and TRBJ1-1; maybe TRBD1 (6 bases). CDR1 DFQATT and CDR2 SNEGSKA come from the germline V gene (reference sequence). The CDR3 totals 16 residues. V shed 6 bases and J shed 4 bases, with 24 bases lying between them. As DNA, the CDR3 is TGCAGTGCCCAAGGGACACCTCGGGGGGGGATCACTGAAGCTTTCTTT. As protein: CSAQGTPRGGITEAFF.

This clonotype is classed as medium-sized. The genes are TRBV27 and TRBJ2-3; D not certain. V shed 6 bases and J shed 2 bases, with 6 bases lying between them. This CDR3 is built from 12 residues. Germline CDR1 MNHEY, CDR2 SMNVEV (reference sequence). The CDR3 reads CASSQNTDTQYF. As DNA, the CDR3 is TGTGCCAGCAGCCAAAACACAGATACGCAGTATTTT.

This clonotype showed up many times. This rearrangement joins TRBV2 to TRBJ2-3; 12 positions match TRBD1. This CDR3 is 14 amino acids long. Trimming took 10 bases from V and 4 from J; bases not matched to a gene: 6. Germline assignment: CDR1 SNHLY and CDR2 FYNNEI. CDR3 amino acids: CATSGTGGADTQYF. The CDR3 coding sequence is TGTGCCACCTCCGGGACAGGGGGCGCAGATACGCAGTATTTT.

The chain links TRBV14 to TRBJ2-7; 8 positions agree with TRBD1. The germline gives CDR1 SGHDN, CDR2 FVKESK. Trimming at V came to 4 bases and at J to 6 bases, leaving 8 bases not matched to a gene. The CDR3 is 14 amino acids. CDR3 region: CASSLRDRYGEQYF. CDR3 in DNA: TGTGCCAGCAGCCTCCGGGACAGGTACGGCGAGCAGTACTTC.

This clonotype has only a few counts. V usage is TRBV20-1 and J usage is TRBJ2-3; the D gene is possibly TRBD1 (5 bases). The CDR3 totals 15 residues. Between the trimmed V and J ends, which lost 0 bases and 8 bases, there was a span of 18 bases. In germline, CDR1 is DFQATT, CDR2 SNEGSKA (reference sequence). CDR3: CSARDRVQASATQYF. The CDR3 region has the DNA TGCAGTGCTAGAGACAGGGTACAAGCGTCGGCTACGCAGTATTTT.

This clonotype came up many times. The gene calls are TRBV30 and TRBJ2-3; 7 nucleotides agree with TRBD1. The CDR3 has 15 residues. V shed 2 bases, J shed 1 base, and the junction held 6 bases outside the gene matches. CDR1 is GTSNPN, CDR2 SVGIG, per germline (reference sequence). CDR3: CAWSKGARGTDTQYF. The CDR3 DNA is TGTGCCTGGAGTAAGGGGGCGCGGGGCACAGATACGCAGTATTTT. The whole variable domain, remainder taken from reference TRBV30 and TRBJ2-3, is SQTIHQWPATLVQPVGSPLSLECTVEGTSNPNLYWYRQAAGRGLQLLFYSVGIGQISSEVPQNLSASRPQDRQFILSSKKLLLSDSGFYLCAWSKGARGTDTQYFGPGTRLTVL.

This clonotype was observed many times. The rearrangement joins TRBV27 to TRBJ2-7, with 8 bases that match TRBD1. With V trimmed by 8 bases and J by 6 bases, 3 bases remained unmatched. Germline-derived CDR1 and CDR2 are MNHEY and SMNVEV (reference sequence). This CDR3 comprises 11 residues. The chain's CDR3 is CASRDRGEQYF. The CDR3 bases are TGTGCCAGCCGAGACAGGGGCGAGCAGTACTTC.

To note about this clonotype: A read error may be the cause here, since a much bigger clone is one base away. The chain carries TRBV5-1 and TRBJ2-1; TRBD2 might be the D (5 bases). This CDR3 is built from 12 residues. CDR1 is SGHRS, CDR2 YFSETQ, per germline. The CDR3 DNA follows: TGCGACAGCGCGGGCGTAGGTAATGAGCAGTTCTTC. Translated, it gives CDSAGVGNEQFF.

Ten or more counts support this clonotype. V gene TRBV20-1 combines with J gene TRBJ2-7; D may be TRBD1 (5 bases). With 4 bases removed from V and 0 bases from J, the gap between germline ends came to 16 bases. Germline V gene lookup returns CDR1 DFQATT and CDR2 SNEGSKA (reference sequence). The CDR3 is 15 residues long. Here the CDR3 reads CSATRRQISSYEQYF. In DNA, the CDR3 is TGCAGTGCTACCCGTAGACAGATTAGCTCCTACGAGCAGTACTTC.

This chain connects TRBV5-1 to TRBJ2-2; no reliable D call. V lost 2 bases and J lost 1, with 9 bases in between. Germline V gene sequence: CDR1 SGHRS, CDR2 YFSETQ. The CDR3 is 15 amino acids. Here the CDR3 DNA reads TGCGCCAGCAGCTTCGCCCCAGGGAACACCGGGGAGCTGTTTTTT. It translates to CASSFAPGNTGELFF.

The chain employs TRBV12-3 or TRBV12-4 and TRBJ1-5; D not certain. Trimming shortened V by 3 bases and J by 9 bases, and 9 bases separated the two germline ends. The CDR3 has 12 amino acids. The CDR3 DNA reads TGTGCCAGCAGTTTGGGCCCCCTGCCCCAGCATTTT. This translates into CASSLGPLPQHF.

This clonotype was counted many times. The V gene is TRBV28, the J gene TRBJ2-1, with D uncertain. The V end lost 4 bases, the J end lost 0 bases, and 19 bases lay between the germline ends. The CDR3 runs to 18 residues. Germline CDR1 reads MDHEN; CDR2 reads SYDVKM. The CDR3 reads CASSSLGSSLPSYNEQFF. Here the CDR3 DNA reads TGTGCCAGCAGTTCCCTAGGTTCATCCCTTCCCTCCTACAATGAGCAGTTCTTC.

This clonotype was picked up many times. The chain carries TRBV6-6 and TRBJ2-7; the match to TRBD1 covers 7 bases. CDR3 length: 15 amino acids. J was trimmed by 6 bases and V by 5 bases; bases with no gene match: 13. Germline CDR1 MNHNY, CDR2 SVGAGI (reference sequence). CDR3: CASSPNHRGEGEQYF. In DNA form, the CDR3 reads TGTGCCAGCAGTCCCAATCACAGGGGAGAGGGCGAGCAGTACTTC.

The rearrangement uses TRBV12-3 or TRBV12-4 and TRBJ2-5; the D gene is possibly TRBD2 (5 bases). V dropped 2 bases and J dropped 5 bases, with 15 bases sitting between them. CDR3 size: 15 residues. CDR3: CASSLSRTRRETQYF. The CDR3 DNA follows: TGTGCCAGCAGTTTAAGTCGAACTCGGAGGGAGACCCAGTACTTC.